This TCR beta chain was found in a study of T-cell reconstitution after alpha-beta-depleted transplantation in children. Study outcomes and limitations: T-cell numbers and diversity, one year after transplant, stemmed largely from T cells that were newly produced. In patients about two months after transplant, alpha-beta T cells reportedly arose from several hundred expanded graft clones.

Losses at the gene ends were 1 base for V and 4 bases for J; bases not matched to a gene: 1. The CDR3 spans 15 residues. Germline CDR1 SGHTA, CDR2 FQGNSA. For this clonotype: Antigen unknown.

Researchers prepared the TCRbeta library using unique molecular identifiers, the study reports. One entry per CDR3 protein, called by TCRdb with MiXCR from the PCR reads. The sample includes approximately 250,000 distinct CDR3 sequences, around 25% of them seen just once. V gene TRBV7-2 combines with J gene TRBJ2-1; 10 bases are shared with TRBD2. This TCR was recovered from a girl aged 2-15 years with Fanconi anemia, due to receive a stem cell transplant. The sequencing here drew on PBMCs, taken before TCRalphabeta/CD19-depleted stem cell transplant. CDR3 nucleotide sequence: TGTGCCAGCAGCTTAGAACTAGCGGGGTACAATGAGCAGTTCTTC. Its translation: CASSLELAGYNEQFF.